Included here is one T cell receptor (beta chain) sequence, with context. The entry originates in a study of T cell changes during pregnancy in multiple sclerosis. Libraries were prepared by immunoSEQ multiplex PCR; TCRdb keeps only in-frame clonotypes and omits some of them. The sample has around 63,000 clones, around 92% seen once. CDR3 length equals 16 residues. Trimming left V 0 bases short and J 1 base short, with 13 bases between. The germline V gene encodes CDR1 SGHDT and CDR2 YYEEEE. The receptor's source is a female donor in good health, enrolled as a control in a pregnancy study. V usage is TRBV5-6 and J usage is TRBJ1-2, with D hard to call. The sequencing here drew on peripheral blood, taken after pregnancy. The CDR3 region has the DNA TGTGCCAGCAGCTTGGAGCGGAAGGGAGGTAACTATGGCTACACCTTC. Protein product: CASSLERKGGNYGYTF.